This note documents a single TCR beta chain sequence. Its antigen is not known. The data stem from a study of OX40 agonist ivuxolimab in advanced cancers. For the study at large: Ivuxolimab, which is an agonistic anti-OX40 (CD134) antibody, was administered to the patients. Study-level results: Low levels of normalized T-cell clonal expansion also appeared in some nonresponders. Among the lowest levels of clonal expansion were found in partial responders at 0.1-3.0 mg/kg.

Assay: immunoSEQ multiplex PCR; the TCRdb copy retains only in-frame clones and omits some. The repertoire includes over 30,000 clones, 70% to 85% of them detected once, and about 15% sits in the top ten. Germline V gives CDR1 SGHTS, CDR2 YDEGEE. V was clipped by 3 bases and J by 2 bases, with 19 bases between them. There are 17 residues in the CDR3. Patients who had autoimmune disease history or got systemic immunosuppression were left out. The V and J genes are TRBV5-8 and TRBJ2-3; D is uncertain. This TCR was recovered from an adult with an advanced solid tumor such as melanoma, head and neck, liver or kidney cancer. The sequences come from CD4+ or CD8+ T cells sorted from blood, collected in a trial of the OX40 agonist ivuxolimab. The CDR3 here is CASSWVGGREITDTQYF. In DNA, the CDR3 is TGTGCCAGCAGCTGGGTAGGCGGCAGAGAAATCACAGATACGCAGTATTTT.